The 32 T cell receptor beta chains reported below all come from one sample, sequenced in a study of somatic mutations in cytotoxic T cells in rheumatoid arthritis (dated by TCRdb to about 2017). Library generation was performed with the immunoSEQ multiplex PCR assay. TCRdb mirrors the immuneACCESS table, restricted to in-frame sequences. Some clones are absent from its copies; in checked studies, under half trace to an unresolved V gene, and the reason for the others is unknown. The sample includes more than 10,000 clones, with about three quarters observed a single time. The top ten clonotypes cover 20% to 25% of the sample. The sequencing sample was made of CD8+ T cells sorted from blood. The receptors here all came from a man aged 45-65 years in good health.

V and J are TRBV7-9 and TRBJ2-5; D possibly corresponds to TRBD2 (5 bases). CDR3 size: 13 residues. In germline, CDR1 is SEHNR, CDR2 FQNEAQ (reference sequence). Trimming shortened V by 5 bases and J by 5 bases, and 12 bases separated the two germline ends. The CDR3 DNA sequence: TGTGCCAGCAGCCGAGAGGGATTGGAGACCCAGTACTTC. It translates to CASSREGLETQYF. Together with reference TRBV7-9 and TRBJ2-5, the CDR3 gives the full variable domain: DTGVSQNPRHKITKRGQNVTFRCDPISEHNRLYWYRQTLGQGPEFLTYFQNEAQLEKSRLLSDRFSAERPKGSFSTLEIQRTEQGDSAMYLCASSREGLETQYFGPGTRLLVL.

The CDR3 loop is CASSGRGDSYNEQFF. In DNA, the CDR3 is TGCGCCAGCAGCGGGCGGGGGGACTCCTACAATGAGCAGTTCTTC. The genes are TRBV4-1 and TRBJ2-1; 8 nucleotides line up with TRBD2. CDR1 and CDR2 (germline): MGHRA, YSYEKL. The V segment lost 5 bases and the J segment 0 bases; nucleotides outside the gene matches: 3. The CDR3 loop spans 15 amino acids.

This clone was seen a handful of times. This chain links TRBV28 with TRBJ2-3; 12 bases map to TRBD2. This CDR3 has 15 residues. Germline values: CDR1 MDHEN, CDR2 SYDVKM. The junction had 9 bases not matched to a gene; V was cut back by 5 bases and J by 9 bases. The CDR3 DNA reads TGTGCCAGCAGTCTGACTAGCGGGAGCCCCGGGACGCAGTATTTT. Protein sequence: CASSLTSGSPGTQYF.

Here the CDR3 DNA reads TGTGCCAGCAGCGTCAGGGGGGCCTATAATTCACCCCTCCACTTT. It translates to CASSVRGAYNSPLHF. This chain joins TRBV28 and TRBJ1-6, with 7 bases aligning to TRBD1. The CDR3 spans 15 residues. The V gene end was trimmed by 6 bases and the J gene end by 2 bases; junction bases not matched to a gene: 4. CDR1 and CDR2 from the germline V gene are MDHEN and SYDVKM.

The chain is built from TRBV9 and TRBJ1-1; D unresolved. The length of the CDR3 is 13 residues. Trimming removed 2 bases at V and 2 bases at J, with 7 bases between. Germline CDR1 and CDR2: SGDLS and YYNGEE. CDR3: CASSVTVNTEAFF. The CDR3 DNA reads as TGTGCCAGCAGCGTTACAGTCAACACTGAAGCTTTCTTT.

V usage is TRBV27 and J usage is TRBJ2-7, with TRBD1 identical over 7 bases. V shed 2 bases and J 6 bases; nucleotides not matched to a gene: 7. The CDR3 covers 14 residues. In germline, CDR1 is MNHEY, CDR2 SMNVEV (reference sequence). CDR3 in amino acids: CASSLGRGNSEQYF. The CDR3, as DNA: TGTGCCAGCAGTTTAGGCAGGGGGAACTCCGAGCAGTACTTC.

The count of this clone is one. V is TRBV27 and J is TRBJ2-5; maybe TRBD2 (6 bases). The CDR3 has 12 residues. The V end lost 4 bases, the J end lost 8 bases, and 11 bases lay between the germline ends. Germline V gene lookup returns CDR1 MNHEY and CDR2 SMNVEV (reference sequence). CDR3 coding DNA: TGTGCCAGCAGTTATGGGGGAGGAACCCAGTACTTC. Residues: CASSYGGGTQYF.

The V call is TRBV10-3, the J call TRBJ2-2; 7 bases match TRBD1. The CDR3 spans 17 residues. Germline V gene lookup returns CDR1 ENHRY and CDR2 SYGVKD. The V segment lost 6 bases and the J segment 1 base; nucleotides outside the gene matches: 11. The CDR3 protein is CAIRDRDISQNTGELFF. The CDR3 DNA follows: TGTGCCATCAGAGACAGGGATATAAGCCAGAACACCGGGGAGCTGTTTTTT.

This chain connects TRBV9 to TRBJ1-2; 11 bases align to TRBD1. Germline trimming cut 0 bases from V and 9 bases from J; bases unmatched to any gene: 19. The CDR3 covers 19 residues. Germline-derived CDR1 and CDR2 are SGDLS and YYNGEE. CDR3 sequence (DNA): TGTGCCAGCAGCGTAGCTACGGGACAGGGGGGGAACCTAAGAGATCGCTACACCTTC. Its protein product is CASSVATGQGGNLRDRYTF.

The V call is TRBV28, the J call TRBJ2-5, with 7 nucleotides matching TRBD1. V gave up 4 bases and J gave up 4 bases; unmatched junction bases: 15. Germline V CDR1 and CDR2: MDHEN, SYDVKM. This CDR3 spans 17 amino acids. CDR3 region: CASSSSDRALYGETQYF. The CDR3, as DNA: TGTGCCAGCAGTTCCTCAGACAGGGCCCTTTATGGAGAGACCCAGTACTTC.

The V and J genes are TRBV19 and TRBJ1-2, with D maybe TRBD1 (6 bases). V lost 1 base and J 6 bases, leaving 12 bases between the germline ends. The CDR3 runs to 14 residues. Per the germline V gene, CDR1 is LNHDA and CDR2 is SQIVND (reference sequence). CDR3 sequence: CASSIAAGAHGYTF. The DNA of the CDR3 is TGTGCCAGTAGTATAGCCGCAGGGGCACATGGCTACACCTTC.

The chain uses TRBV13 and TRBJ1-5; no firm D call. V gave up 1 base and J gave up 5 bases, with 6 bases separating them. Germline V CDR1 and CDR2: PRHDT, FYEKMQ (reference sequence). The CDR3 runs 13 residues. The CDR3 DNA reads as TGTGCCAGCAGCTTAGACAGATATCAGCCCCAGCATTTT. Protein: CASSLDRYQPQHF.

The table lists this clone with a few counts. The chain recombines TRBV6-4 with TRBJ2-6; TRBD1 is a possible D gene (5 bases). The CDR3 length is 14 residues. From germline, CDR1 is MRHNA and CDR2 SNTAGT. Trimming shortened V by 4 bases and J by 2 bases, and 6 bases separated the two germline ends. The DNA of the CDR3 is TGTGCCAGCAGTGCAGGGACTGGGGCCAACGTCCTGACTTTC. It translates to CASSAGTGANVLTF.

This clone was seen once. V and J are TRBV9 and TRBJ2-1; D is possibly TRBD2 (6 bases). Trimming pared 0 bases from V and 10 bases from J, leaving 17 bases between. Germline lookup yields CDR1 SGDLS and CDR2 YYNGEE. This CDR3 region has 15 residues. CDR3 in amino acids: CASSVGGTYQGEQFF. CDR3 DNA sequence: TGTGCCAGCAGCGTAGGGGGGACTTACCAAGGGGAGCAGTTCTTC.

The chain employs TRBV19 and TRBJ2-3; the match to TRBD2 covers 8 bases. V gave up 4 bases and J gave up 5 bases; unmatched junction bases: 5. This CDR3 region has 14 residues. The germline CDR1 and CDR2 sequences are LNHDA and SQIVND (reference sequence). In nucleotides, the CDR3 is TGTGCCAGTAGTACCAGCGGGAGCTTAGATACGCAGTATTTT. It is translated as CASSTSGSLDTQYF.

The chain recombines TRBV7-8 with TRBJ2-7; TRBD2 matches 7 bases. There are 13 residues in the CDR3. Trimming at V came to 8 bases and at J to 7 bases, leaving 11 bases not matched to a gene. From germline, CDR1 is SGHVS and CDR2 FQNEAQ. CDR3 in amino acids: CASGAGPGGEQYF. The CDR3, as DNA: TGTGCCAGCGGAGCGGGACCCGGAGGAGAGCAGTACTTC.

The gene calls are TRBV7-9 and TRBJ2-7; 7 bases align to TRBD1. Trimming at V came to 6 bases and at J to 1 base, leaving 18 bases not matched to a gene. CDR1 is SEHNR and CDR2 is FQNEAQ in the germline V gene (reference sequence). The CDR3 length is 18 residues. The CDR3 nucleotides are TGTGCCAGCAGTGGGCACAGGGGTATGAAAGTGGGATCCTACGAGCAGTACTTC. Residues: CASSGHRGMKVGSYEQYF.

The chain is built from TRBV9 and TRBJ1-2; possible D gene TRBD1, 6 bases. CDR3 size: 15 residues. Germline V CDR1 and CDR2: SGDLS, YYNGEE. Trimming cost V 0 bases and J 5 bases, with 14 bases left between them. The CDR3 DNA sequence: TGTGCCAGCAGCGTAGGCAGGACAGAAGATTATGGCTACACCTTC. This gives the protein CASSVGRTEDYGYTF.

V is TRBV11-2 and J is TRBJ2-7; weak D call: TRBD2 (6 bases). Trimming took off 4 bases at V and 3 bases at J, with 16 bases between the two ends. The CDR3 loop spans 15 amino acids. Germline V gives CDR1 SGHAT, CDR2 FQNNGV. CDR3 nucleotides: TGTGCCAGCAGCTCCCGCGGGGATATCAGCTACGAGCAGTACTTC. Its translation is CASSSRGDISYEQYF.

The chain carries TRBV28 and TRBJ2-2, with D possibly TRBD2 on 6 matching bases. V was shortened by 8 bases and J by 5 bases, with 12 bases between the two germline ends. The V gene's germline CDR1 is MDHEN and CDR2 SYDVKM. The CDR3 contains 13 residues. In DNA form, the CDR3 reads TGTGCCAGCCGGGACTCCGGGACCGGGGAGCTGTTTTTT. As protein: CASRDSGTGELFF.

The chain employs TRBV30 and TRBJ2-6, with 7 nucleotides matching TRBD2. CDR1 and CDR2 (germline): GTSNPN, SVGIG (reference sequence). The CDR3 contains 16 residues. V dropped 0 bases and J dropped 1; count of bases not matched to a gene: 3. CDR3 sequence: CAWSVGGESGANVLTF. The CDR3, as DNA: TGTGCCTGGAGTGTTGGGGGGGAATCTGGGGCCAACGTCCTGACTTTC.

This clone was counted a few times. This chain links TRBV9 with TRBJ2-1, with 7 bases that match TRBD2. Germline V gene lookup returns CDR1 SGDLS and CDR2 YYNGEE. V was clipped by 4 bases and J by 0 bases; unmatched bases: 7. The CDR3 sequence is 16 residues long. The chain's CDR3 is CASSLRGGSSYNEQFF. The DNA for the CDR3 is TGTGCCAGCAGCCTCCGCGGGGGAAGCTCCTACAATGAGCAGTTCTTC. The complete variable domain, with remaining parts taken from reference TRBV9 and TRBJ2-1, reads DSGVTQTPKHLITATGQRVTLRCSPRSGDLSVYWYQQSLDQGLQFLIQYYNGEERAKGNILERFSAQQFPDLHSELNLSSLELGDSALYFCASSLRGGSSYNEQFFGPGTRLTVL.

V gene TRBV6-6 combines with J gene TRBJ2-3; the D gene is possibly TRBD2 (6 bases). The CDR3 covers 13 residues. Germline V gene sequence: CDR1 MNHNY, CDR2 SVGAGI (reference sequence). V dropped 6 bases and J dropped 6 bases, with 13 bases sitting between them. CDR3 nucleotides: TGTGCCAGCAGCCTACTAGCAGCGGATACGCAGTATTTT. It encodes CASSLLAADTQYF.

The J gene is TRBJ2-7, the V gene TRBV29-1; 12 bases map to TRBD1. Trimming took 3 bases from V and 7 from J; bases not matched to a gene: 7. The CDR3 consists of 14 residues. Germline assignment: CDR1 SQVTM and CDR2 ANQGSEA. The CDR3 region is CSVDSGQGAREQYF. In DNA form, the CDR3 reads TGCAGCGTTGACTCGGGACAGGGGGCGCGGGAGCAGTACTTC.

The rearrangement uses TRBV4-3 and TRBJ2-7; 9 nucleotides match TRBD2. Losses at the gene ends were 1 base for V and 5 bases for J; bases not matched to a gene: 6. The CDR3 sequence is 15 residues long. CDR1 is LGHNA and CDR2 is YSLEER in the germline V gene. CDR3 loop: CASSQGFSGGNEQYF. In DNA form, the CDR3 reads TGCGCCAGCAGCCAAGGTTTTAGCGGGGGAAACGAGCAGTACTTC.

The chain joins TRBV19 to TRBJ1-5, with unresolved D. Trimming removed 4 bases from V and 0 bases from J, with 10 bases in between. The CDR3 spans 15 residues. From germline, CDR1 is LNHDA and CDR2 SQIVND (reference sequence). CDR3 protein: CASSSTRVSNQPQHF. Here the CDR3 DNA reads TGTGCCAGTAGTAGCACGAGAGTTAGCAATCAGCCCCAGCATTTT.

The chain couples TRBV12-5 to TRBJ2-1; a possible D gene is TRBD1 (6 bases). Germline lookup yields CDR1 LGHNT and CDR2 FRNRAP. The CDR3 has 13 residues. V gave up 6 bases and J gave up 9 bases, with 15 bases separating them. The CDR3 is CASGHRVSSEQFF. The CDR3 DNA reads as TGTGCTAGTGGCCACAGGGTTTCCAGTGAGCAGTTCTTC.

This chain's CDR3 is CASSYAPGLGEKLFF. CDR3 DNA: TGTGCCAGCAGTTACGCTCCGGGACTAGGTGAAAAACTGTTTTTT. The chain carries TRBV6-5 and TRBJ1-4, with D perhaps matching TRBD1 (5 bases). The CDR3 is made up of 15 amino acids. CDR1 is MNHEY, CDR2 SVGAGI, per germline. Between the trimmed V and J ends, which lost 2 bases and 7 bases, there was a span of 14 bases.

This clone was seen just once. This sequence joins TRBV27 and TRBJ2-2; 10 bases fit TRBD2. In germline, CDR1 is MNHEY, CDR2 SMNVEV (reference sequence). The CDR3 has 16 residues. The J segment lost 5 bases and the V segment lost 2 bases, leaving 5 bases of the junction unmatched. In nucleotides, the CDR3 is TGTGCCAGCAGTTTACTAGCGGGAGCAAGGACCGGGGAGCTGTTTTTT. It encodes CASSLLAGARTGELFF.

The chain uses TRBV9 and TRBJ1-2, with 10 bases identical to TRBD1. V dropped 3 bases and J dropped 2; count of bases not matched to a gene: 10. The length of the CDR3 is 17 residues. Looked up from germline, CDR1 is SGDLS and CDR2 is YYNGEE. CDR3 protein: CASSGPGGGQGNYGYTF. In nucleotides, the CDR3 is TGTGCCAGCAGCGGTCCTGGGGGGGGACAGGGGAACTATGGCTACACCTTC.

This clone showed up just a few times. The chain joins TRBV7-3 to TRBJ1-2; 7 bases map to TRBD1. Germline V gene sequence: CDR1 SGHTA, CDR2 FQGTGA. V lost 0 bases, J lost 8 bases, and 6 bases stayed unmatched. This CDR3 spans 14 amino acids. The CDR3 region is CASSLTGTDPGYTF. In nucleotides, the CDR3 is TGTGCCAGCAGCTTAACGGGGACAGACCCGGGCTACACCTTC.

This chain connects TRBV7-9 to TRBJ1-1; the D is unclear. V was trimmed by 3 bases and J by 11 bases, leaving 13 bases between them. The CDR3 contains 12 residues. CDR1 and CDR2 (germline): SEHNR, FQNEAQ (reference sequence). CDR3 loop: CASSFHSGLAFF. In nucleotides, the CDR3 is TGTGCCAGCAGCTTCCATTCGGGGTTGGCTTTCTTT.